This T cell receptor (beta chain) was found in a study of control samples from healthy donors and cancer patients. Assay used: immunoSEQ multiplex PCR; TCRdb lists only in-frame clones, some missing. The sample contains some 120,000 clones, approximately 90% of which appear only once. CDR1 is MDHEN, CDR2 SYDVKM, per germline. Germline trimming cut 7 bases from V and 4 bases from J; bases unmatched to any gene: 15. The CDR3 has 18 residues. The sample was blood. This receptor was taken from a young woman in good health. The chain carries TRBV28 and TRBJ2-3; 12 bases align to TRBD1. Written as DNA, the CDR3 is TGTGCCAGCAAACCCCCAGGGGACAGGGGGCGCCCCGCAGATACGCAGTATTTT. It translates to CASKPPGDRGRPADTQYF. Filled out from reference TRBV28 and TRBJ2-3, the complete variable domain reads DVKVTQSSRYLVKRTGEKVFLECVQDMDHENMFWYRQDPGLGLRLIYFSYDVKMKEKGDIPEGYSVSREKKERFSLILESASTNQTSMYLCASKPPGDRGRPADTQYFGPGTRLTVL.